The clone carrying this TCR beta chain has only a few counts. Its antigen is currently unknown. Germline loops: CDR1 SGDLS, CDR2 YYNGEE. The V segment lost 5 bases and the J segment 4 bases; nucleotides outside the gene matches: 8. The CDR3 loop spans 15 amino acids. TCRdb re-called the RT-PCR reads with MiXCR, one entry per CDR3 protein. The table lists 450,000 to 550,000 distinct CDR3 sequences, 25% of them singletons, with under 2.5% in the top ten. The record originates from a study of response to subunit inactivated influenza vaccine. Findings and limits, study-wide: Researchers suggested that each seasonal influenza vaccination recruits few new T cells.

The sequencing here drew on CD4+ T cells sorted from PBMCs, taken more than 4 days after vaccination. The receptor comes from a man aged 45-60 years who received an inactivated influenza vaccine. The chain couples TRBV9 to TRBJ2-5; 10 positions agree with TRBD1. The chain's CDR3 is CASSRQGAVRETQYF. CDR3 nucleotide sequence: TGTGCCAGCAGTAGACAGGGGGCGGTGAGAGAGACCCAGTACTTC.